The TCR beta chain under discussion was sequenced for a study of blood T cell repertoires in COVID-19. In the study overall: COVID-19 samples from acute and convalescent phases originated in the United States, Italy and Spain. Sources were T cells, B-cell-depleted T cells, or PBMCs; the material itself was cDNA or gDNA.

The length of the CDR3 is 15 residues. CDR1 is LNHDA, CDR2 SQIVND, per germline (reference sequence). Losses at the gene ends were 3 bases for V and 1 base for J; bases not matched to a gene: 5. Using immunoSEQ multiplex PCR, the repertoire was profiled, and TCRdb retains in-frame clones only, with some absent. This sample carries 250,000 or so clones, around 83% of them seen once, and the ten largest clones take 5% to 7.5%. Up to 2 weeks before entering the study, exposed participants had met a COVID-19 case. The material sequenced was PBMCs or T cells enriched from blood (not recorded which). This sequence originates from a woman aged 45-65 years who had been exposed to COVID-19. The chain uses TRBV19 and TRBJ1-1; 7 bases are a match to TRBD1. The CDR3 loop reads CASSITGDGNTEAFF. The DNA of the CDR3 is TGTGCCAGTAGTATTACAGGGGATGGGAACACTGAAGCTTTCTTT.